This entry lists 17 T cell receptor beta chains sequenced from one sample in a study of blood T cell repertoires in COVID-19 (dated by TCRdb to between 2020 and 2021). The library came from the immunoSEQ multiplex PCR assay. TCRdb's version of the immuneACCESS table is confined to in-frame rearrangements and falls short of the full clone set. An unresolved V gene accounts for under half of the shortfall where checked; the remainder is of unknown origin. Here the sample has about 150,000 clones; around 80% occur a single time. The ten largest account for roughly 15% of the sample. Sample: peripheral blood. The receptors come from a human donor with acute or convalescent COVID-19. The donor label of this sample is uncertain.

The chain is built from TRBV15 and TRBJ1-6; TRBD1 might be the D (5 bases). Germline assignment: CDR1 LNHNV and CDR2 YYDKDF (reference sequence). The CDR3 extends over 16 amino acids. Trimming left V 0 bases short and J 5 bases short, with 11 bases between. DNA of the CDR3: TGTGCCACCAGCAGAGACCACCCAGGGAATAATTCACCCCTCCACTTT. Translation: CATSRDHPGNNSPLHF.

The genes are TRBV19 and TRBJ2-7; TRBD2 aligns across 9 bases. The CDR3 runs to 15 residues. V trimming: 5 bases; J trimming: 4 bases; junction bases outside the gene matches: 9. Germline V gene sequence: CDR1 LNHDA, CDR2 SQIVND (reference sequence). The CDR3 is CASSSQAGGGYEQYF. CDR3 in DNA: TGTGCCAGTAGTTCCCAAGCGGGGGGCGGGTACGAGCAGTACTTC.

The rearrangement links TRBV21-1 to TRBJ1-2; the D segment call TRBD1 is taken from the table without a DNA check. TRBV21-1 corresponds to a pseudogene. This CDR3 contains 16 residues. This CDR3 reads CASSKMEQGANYGYTF. The CDR3 nucleotides are TGTGCCAGCAGCAAAATGGAACAGGGGGCTAACTATGGCTACACCTTC.

The chain combines TRBV2 with TRBJ1-2; 8 bases fit TRBD1. The J segment lost 2 bases and the V segment lost 6 bases, leaving 14 bases of the junction unmatched. This CDR3 contains 17 residues. CDR1 is SNHLY, CDR2 FYNNEI, per germline. The CDR3: CASSLIYGQGRNYGYTF. Here the CDR3 DNA reads TGTGCCAGCAGCCTCATCTATGGACAGGGAAGGAACTATGGCTACACCTTC.

This clone was counted a single time. The V call is TRBV2, the J call TRBJ2-7; perhaps TRBD1 as D (5 bases). The CDR3 runs to 12 residues. From germline, CDR1 is SNHLY and CDR2 FYNNEI. The V gene lost 6 bases and the J gene lost 2 bases, with 8 bases spanning the gap. The CDR3 sequence: CASRGAAYEQYF. CDR3 coding DNA: TGTGCCAGCAGAGGGGCGGCCTACGAGCAGTACTTC.

The genes are TRBV24-1 and TRBJ2-3, with 8 bases matching TRBD1. This CDR3 has 14 amino acids. Trimming took 3 bases from V and 5 from J; bases not matched to a gene: 3. In germline, CDR1 is KGHDR, CDR2 SFDVKD. The CDR3 sequence is CATSDPGGVDTQYF. DNA of the CDR3: TGTGCCACCAGTGATCCAGGGGGCGTAGATACGCAGTATTTT.

The J gene is TRBJ1-1, the V gene TRBV4-3; the D gene is possibly TRBD1 (5 bases). This CDR3 region has 15 residues. Between the trimmed V and J ends, which lost 0 bases and 3 bases, there was a span of 11 bases. Germline V lookup: CDR1 LGHNA, CDR2 YSLEER. CDR3 sequence reads: CASSQDIRGDTEAFF. The CDR3 nucleotides are TGCGCCAGCAGCCAAGATATTCGGGGGGACACTGAAGCTTTCTTT.

This chain connects TRBV30 to TRBJ2-7; TRBD1 is a possible D gene (7 bases). The CDR3 has 14 residues. Per germline, CDR1 GTSNPN and CDR2 SVGIG (reference sequence). The ends were cut back, 4 bases at V and 7 bases at J, with 20 bases in the middle. The CDR3 DNA is TGTGCCTGGACCCGGACAGGATGGGCGGGGGAGCAGTACTTC. Translated, it gives CAWTRTGWAGEQYF.

As DNA, the CDR3 is TGCGCCAGCAGCTTGGTACAGGGAACAGATACGCAGTATTTT. Its protein is CASSLVQGTDTQYF. The chain uses TRBV5-1 and TRBJ2-3; possibly TRBD1 for D (6 bases). The V end was cut by 0 bases, the J end by 3 bases, with 8 bases between. Germline values: CDR1 SGHRS, CDR2 YFSETQ. This CDR3 spans 14 amino acids.

The V and J genes are TRBV25-1 and TRBJ2-2, with 10 nucleotides matching TRBD1. The CDR3 runs to 15 residues. Germline CDR1 and CDR2: MGHDK and SYGVNS. V was clipped by 4 bases and J by 4 bases; unmatched bases: 3. CDR3 in amino acids: CASSGQGATTGELFF. Written as DNA, the CDR3 is TGTGCCAGCAGTGGACAGGGGGCTACCACCGGGGAGCTGTTTTTT.

The rearrangement uses TRBV6-5 and TRBJ1-2; a weak D match, TRBD1 (6 bases). The V end lost 5 bases, the J end lost 5 bases, and 15 bases lay between the germline ends. The CDR3 has 14 amino acids. The germline gives CDR1 MNHEY, CDR2 SVGAGI. The CDR3, as DNA: TGTGCCAGCAGTCCAGGGGTAGGGCCATATGGCTACACCTTC. Amino acid sequence: CASSPGVGPYGYTF.

This chain uses TRBV10-3 with TRBJ2-7; 9 bases match TRBD2. The germline CDR1 and CDR2 sequences are ENHRY and SYGVKD. With V trimmed by 2 bases and J by 5 bases, 7 bases remained unmatched. The CDR3 spans 15 residues. In DNA form, the CDR3 reads TGTGCCATCAGTGAGGGCGGGGGGGCCGGCCACGAGCAGTACTTC. Encoded protein: CAISEGGGAGHEQYF.

This chain connects TRBV9 to TRBJ2-2; TRBD1 matches at 8 bases. CDR1 and CDR2 (germline): SGDLS, YYNGEE. This CDR3 is 16 amino acids long. After removal of 0 bases from V and 3 bases from J, the junction contained 4 bases not matched to a gene. CDR3 in amino acids: CASSVGVGQDTGELFF. In DNA form, the CDR3 reads TGTGCCAGCAGCGTAGGGGTGGGACAGGACACCGGGGAGCTGTTTTTT.

The chain links TRBV30 to TRBJ2-7, with 7 bases matching TRBD1. The CDR3 spans 13 residues. Trimming at V came to 2 bases and at J to 2 bases, leaving 3 bases not matched to a gene. Germline V lookup: CDR1 GTSNPN, CDR2 SVGIG (reference sequence). The CDR3 nucleotides read TGTGCCTGGAGTACTGGGACAGCCTACGAGCAGTACTTC. This translates into CAWSTGTAYEQYF. Looking up the rest from reference TRBV30 and TRBJ2-7 gives the full variable domain: SQTIHQWPATLVQPVGSPLSLECTVEGTSNPNLYWYRQAAGRGLQLLFYSVGIGQISSEVPQNLSASRPQDRQFILSSKKLLLSDSGFYLCAWSTGTAYEQYFGPGTRLTVT.

The chain uses TRBV5-1 and TRBJ1-5; TRBD1 matches 8 bases. The V and J ends lost 4 bases and 6 bases, in that order; junction bases with no gene match: 9. Germline values: CDR1 SGHRS, CDR2 YFSETQ. The CDR3 has 15 amino acids. This chain's CDR3 is CASSPTSGGTQPQHF. CDR3 nucleotides: TGCGCCAGCAGCCCCACATCAGGGGGCACTCAGCCCCAGCATTTT.

The chain uses TRBV19 and TRBJ1-5, with TRBD1 matching 12 bases. The CDR3 has 20 residues. V shed 0 bases and J 2 bases; nucleotides not matched to a gene: 11. CDR1 and CDR2 from the germline V gene are LNHDA and SQIVND (reference sequence). CDR3 DNA: TGTGCCAGTAGTATAGATTCCCATAAGGGACAGGGGGCAGGCAATCAGCCCCAGCATTTT. It is translated as CASSIDSHKGQGAGNQPQHF.

This clone was picked up many times. This chain links TRBV6-2 or TRBV6-3 with TRBJ2-7; maybe TRBD1 (6 bases). CDR1 is MNHEY, CDR2 SVGEGT, per germline. V lost 4 bases and J 6 bases, leaving 10 bases between the germline ends. The CDR3 length is 12 residues. The CDR3 DNA reads as TGTGCCAGCAGTTTACAGGGATTCGAGCAGTACTTC. Its translation is CASSLQGFEQYF.